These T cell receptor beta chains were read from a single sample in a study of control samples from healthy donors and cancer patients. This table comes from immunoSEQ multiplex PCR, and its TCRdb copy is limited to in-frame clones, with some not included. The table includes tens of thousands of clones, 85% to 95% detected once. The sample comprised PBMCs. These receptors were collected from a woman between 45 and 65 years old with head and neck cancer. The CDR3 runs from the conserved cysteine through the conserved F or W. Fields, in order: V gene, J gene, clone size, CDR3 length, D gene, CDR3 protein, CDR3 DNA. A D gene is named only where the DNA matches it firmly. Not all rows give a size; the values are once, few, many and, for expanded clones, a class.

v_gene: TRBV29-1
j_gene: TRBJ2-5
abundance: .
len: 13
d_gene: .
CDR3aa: CSVGGARRETQYF
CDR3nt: TGCAGCGTTGGGGGCGCTCGTAGAGAGACCCAGTACTTC

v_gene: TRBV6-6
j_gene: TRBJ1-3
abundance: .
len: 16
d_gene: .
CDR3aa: CASSRPPSISGNTIYF
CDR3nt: TGTGCCAGCAGTCGCCCCCCTTCAATCTCTGGAAACACCATATATTTT

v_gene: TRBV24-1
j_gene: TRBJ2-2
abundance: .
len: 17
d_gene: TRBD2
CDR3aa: CATSVRGSGLDTGELFF
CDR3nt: TGTGCCACCAGTGTTCGGGGTAGCGGGTTGGACACCGGGGAGCTGTTTTTT

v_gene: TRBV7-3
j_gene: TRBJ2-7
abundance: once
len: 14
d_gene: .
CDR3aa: CASSPGDFAYEQYF
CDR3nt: TGTGCCAGCAGTCCAGGCGATTTTGCCTACGAGCAGTACTTC

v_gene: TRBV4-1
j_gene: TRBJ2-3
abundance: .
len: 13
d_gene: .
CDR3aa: CASSQGHTDTQYF
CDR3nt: TGCGCCAGCAGCCAAGGGCACACAGATACGCAGTATTTT

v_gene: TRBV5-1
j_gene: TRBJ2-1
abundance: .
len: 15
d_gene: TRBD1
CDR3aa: CASSPGQGRYNEQFF
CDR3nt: TGCGCCAGCAGCCCTGGACAGGGCCGATACAATGAGCAGTTCTTC

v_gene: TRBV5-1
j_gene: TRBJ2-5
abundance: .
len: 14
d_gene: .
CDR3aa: CASSSWGPGETQYF
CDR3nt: TGCGCCAGCAGCTCTTGGGGACCCGGGGAGACCCAGTACTTC

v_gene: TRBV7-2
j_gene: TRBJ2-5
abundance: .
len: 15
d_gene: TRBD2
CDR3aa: CASSLFGLAEETQYF
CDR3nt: TGTGCCAGCAGCTTATTCGGACTAGCGGAAGAGACCCAGTACTTC

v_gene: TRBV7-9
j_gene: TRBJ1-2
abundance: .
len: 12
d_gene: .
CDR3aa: CASSIDRAGYTF
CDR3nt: TGTGCCAGCAGCATTGACCGCGCTGGCTACACCTTC

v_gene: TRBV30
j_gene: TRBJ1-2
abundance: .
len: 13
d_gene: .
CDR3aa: CAWRMDSVYGYTF
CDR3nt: TGTGCCTGGAGGATGGACAGTGTCTATGGCTACACCTTC

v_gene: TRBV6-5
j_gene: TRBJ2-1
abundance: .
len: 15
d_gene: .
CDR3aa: CASSYDPLGVEEQFF
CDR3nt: TGTGCCAGCAGTTACGATCCGCTGGGAGTCGAGGAGCAGTTCTTC

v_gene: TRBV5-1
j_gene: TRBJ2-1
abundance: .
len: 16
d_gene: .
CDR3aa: CASRLSSGITYNEQFF
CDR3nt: TGCGCCAGCCGGCTGAGCAGCGGAATTACCTACAATGAGCAGTTCTTC

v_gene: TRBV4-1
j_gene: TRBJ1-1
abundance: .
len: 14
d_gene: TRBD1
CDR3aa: CASSPGQGNTEAFF
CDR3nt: TGCGCCAGCAGCCCGGGACAGGGGAACACTGAAGCTTTCTTT

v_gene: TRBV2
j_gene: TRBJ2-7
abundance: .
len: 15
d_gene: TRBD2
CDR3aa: CASKSRSGGSYEQYF
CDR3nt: TGTGCCAGCAAAAGTCGTAGCGGGGGTTCCTACGAGCAGTACTTC

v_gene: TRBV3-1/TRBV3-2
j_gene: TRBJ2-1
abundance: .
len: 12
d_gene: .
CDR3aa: CASSQAFNEQFF
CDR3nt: TGTGCCAGCAGCCAAGCTTTCAATGAGCAGTTCTTC

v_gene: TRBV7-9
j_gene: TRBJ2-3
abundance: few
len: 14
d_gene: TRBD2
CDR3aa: CASGASGNTDTQYF
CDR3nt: TGTGCCAGTGGGGCTAGCGGTAACACAGATACGCAGTATTTT

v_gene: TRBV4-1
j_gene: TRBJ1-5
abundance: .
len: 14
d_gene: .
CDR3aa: CASSLGRADQPQHF
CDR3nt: TGCGCCAGCAGCCTGGGCAGGGCGGATCAGCCCCAGCATTTT

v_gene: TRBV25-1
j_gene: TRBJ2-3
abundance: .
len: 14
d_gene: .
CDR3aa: CASSEFTSTDTQYF
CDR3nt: TGTGCCAGCAGTGAGTTTACTAGCACAGATACGCAGTATTTT

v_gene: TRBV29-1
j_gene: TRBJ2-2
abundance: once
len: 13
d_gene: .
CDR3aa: CSVDWGGPGELFF
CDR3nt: TGCAGCGTTGACTGGGGGGGCCCCGGGGAGCTGTTTTTT

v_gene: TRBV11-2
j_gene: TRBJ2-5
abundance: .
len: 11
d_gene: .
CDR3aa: CASSLAETQYF
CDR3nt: TGTGCCAGCAGCTTAGCAGAGACCCAGTACTTC

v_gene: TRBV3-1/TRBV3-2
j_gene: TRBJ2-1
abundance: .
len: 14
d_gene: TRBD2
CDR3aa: CASSQGGIYNEQFF
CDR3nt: TGTGCCAGCAGCCAGGGAGGGATATACAATGAGCAGTTCTTC

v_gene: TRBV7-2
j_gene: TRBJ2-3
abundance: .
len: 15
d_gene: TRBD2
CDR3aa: CASSLGLATTDTQYF
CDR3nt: TGTGCCAGCAGCTTGGGACTAGCGACCACAGATACGCAGTATTTT

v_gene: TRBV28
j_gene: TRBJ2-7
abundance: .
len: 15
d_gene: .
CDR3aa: CASQGPGTSSYEQYF
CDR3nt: TGTGCCAGCCAGGGTCCCGGCACCTCCTCCTACGAGCAGTACTTC

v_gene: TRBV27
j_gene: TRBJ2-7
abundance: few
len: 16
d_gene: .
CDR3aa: CASSPTDGTAGRRQYF
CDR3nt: TGTGCCAGCAGTCCTACCGACGGGACTGCCGGAAGGCGGCAGTACTTC

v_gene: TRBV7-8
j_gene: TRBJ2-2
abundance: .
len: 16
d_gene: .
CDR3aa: CASSLFTSQSTGELFF
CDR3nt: TGTGCCAGCAGCTTATTCACTAGCCAGAGCACCGGGGAGCTGTTTTTT

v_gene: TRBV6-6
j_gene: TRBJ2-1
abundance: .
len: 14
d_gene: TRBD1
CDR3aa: CASSETGGRNEQFF
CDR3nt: TGTGCCAGCAGTGAGACAGGGGGCAGGAATGAGCAGTTCTTC

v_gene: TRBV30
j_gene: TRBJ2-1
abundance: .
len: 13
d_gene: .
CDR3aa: CAWSRTPGYEQFF
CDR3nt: TGTGCCTGGAGCCGGACTCCCGGATATGAGCAGTTCTTC

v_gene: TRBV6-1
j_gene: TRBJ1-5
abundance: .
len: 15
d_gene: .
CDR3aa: CASSEGDWGGQPQHF
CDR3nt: TGTGCCAGCAGTGAAGGGGACTGGGGTGGTCAGCCCCAGCATTTT

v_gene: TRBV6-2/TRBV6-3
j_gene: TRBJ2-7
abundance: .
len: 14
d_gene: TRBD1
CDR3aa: CASSAGQGAREQYF
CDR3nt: TGTGCCAGCAGTGCGGGACAGGGGGCAAGGGAGCAGTACTTC

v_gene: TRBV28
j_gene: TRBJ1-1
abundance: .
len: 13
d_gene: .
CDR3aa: CASSRPGNTEAFF
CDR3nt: TGTGCCAGCAGTCGGCCAGGGAACACTGAAGCTTTCTTT

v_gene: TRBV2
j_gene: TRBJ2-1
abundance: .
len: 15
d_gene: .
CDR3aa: CASSESRPALHEQFF
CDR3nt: TGTGCCAGCAGTGAATCACGGCCGGCCCTCCATGAGCAGTTCTTC

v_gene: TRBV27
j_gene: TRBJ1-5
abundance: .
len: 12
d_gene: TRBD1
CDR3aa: CASWTGNQPQHF
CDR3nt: TGTGCCAGTTGGACAGGGAATCAGCCCCAGCATTTT

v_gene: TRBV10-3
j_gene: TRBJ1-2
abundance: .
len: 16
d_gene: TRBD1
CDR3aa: CAISESRGGEDYGYTF
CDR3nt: TGTGCCATCAGTGAGTCTAGAGGGGGCGAAGACTATGGCTACACCTTC

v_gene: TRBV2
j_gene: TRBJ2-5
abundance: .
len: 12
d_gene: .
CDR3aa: CASSGGGETQYF
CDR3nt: TGTGCCAGCAGTGGAGGAGGGGAGACCCAGTACTTC

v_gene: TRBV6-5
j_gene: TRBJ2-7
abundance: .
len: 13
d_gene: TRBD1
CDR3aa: CASGTGAFYEQYF
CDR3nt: TGTGCCAGCGGGACAGGGGCTTTCTACGAGCAGTACTTC

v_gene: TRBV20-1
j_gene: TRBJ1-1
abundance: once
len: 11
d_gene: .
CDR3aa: CSARTGTEAFF
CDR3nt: TGCAGTGCTAGAACGGGGACTGAAGCTTTCTTT

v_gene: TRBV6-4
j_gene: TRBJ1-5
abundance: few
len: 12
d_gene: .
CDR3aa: CASSDRDQPQHF
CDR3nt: TGTGCCAGCAGTGACCGCGATCAGCCCCAGCATTTT

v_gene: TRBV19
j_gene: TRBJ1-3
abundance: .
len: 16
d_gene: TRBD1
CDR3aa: CASSLRGQGSGNTIYF
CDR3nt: TGTGCCAGTAGTCTGCGGGGACAGGGGTCTGGAAACACCATATATTTT

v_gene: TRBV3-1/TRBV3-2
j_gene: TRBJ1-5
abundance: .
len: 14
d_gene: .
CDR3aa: CASSPHRSGQPQHF
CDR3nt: TGTGCCAGCAGCCCTCACAGGTCGGGTCAGCCCCAGCATTTT

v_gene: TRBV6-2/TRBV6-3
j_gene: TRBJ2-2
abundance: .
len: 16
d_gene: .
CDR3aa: CASSRTTAKGSGELFF
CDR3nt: TGTGCCAGCAGTCGCACGACAGCGAAGGGTTCCGGGGAGCTGTTTTTT

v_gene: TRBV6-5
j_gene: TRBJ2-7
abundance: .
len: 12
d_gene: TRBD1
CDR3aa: CASRWDSYEQYF
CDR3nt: TGTGCCAGCAGGTGGGACAGCTACGAGCAGTACTTC

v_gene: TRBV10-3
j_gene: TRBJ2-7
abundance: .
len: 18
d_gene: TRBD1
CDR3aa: CAISGTAPQDRDRYEQYF
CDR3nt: TGTGCCATCAGTGGTACGGCCCCTCAGGACAGGGATCGGTACGAGCAGTACTTC

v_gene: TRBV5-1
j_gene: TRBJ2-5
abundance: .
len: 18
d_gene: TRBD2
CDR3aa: CASSLGMDSRGSGETQYF
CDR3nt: TGCGCCAGCAGCCTGGGGATGGATTCGCGGGGGTCAGGAGAGACCCAGTACTTC

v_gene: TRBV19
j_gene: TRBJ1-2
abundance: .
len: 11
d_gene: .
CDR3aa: CASGETYGYTF
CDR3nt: TGTGCCAGTGGGGAGACCTATGGCTACACCTTC

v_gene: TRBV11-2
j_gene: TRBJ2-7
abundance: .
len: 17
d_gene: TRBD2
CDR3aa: CASSFSLSGSDSYEQYF
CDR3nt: TGTGCCAGCAGCTTTTCCCTTAGCGGGAGCGATTCCTACGAGCAGTACTTC